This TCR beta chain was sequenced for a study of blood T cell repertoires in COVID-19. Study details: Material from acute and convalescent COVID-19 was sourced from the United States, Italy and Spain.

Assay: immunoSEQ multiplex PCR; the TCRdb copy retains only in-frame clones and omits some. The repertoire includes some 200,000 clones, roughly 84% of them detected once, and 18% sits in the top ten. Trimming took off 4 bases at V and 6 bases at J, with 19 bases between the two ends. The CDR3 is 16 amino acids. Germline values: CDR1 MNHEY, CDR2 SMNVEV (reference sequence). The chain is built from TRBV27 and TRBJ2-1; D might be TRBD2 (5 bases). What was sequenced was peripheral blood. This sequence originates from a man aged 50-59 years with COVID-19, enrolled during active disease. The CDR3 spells CASSSVPSGYTNEQFF. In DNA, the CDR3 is TGTGCCAGCAGTTCTGTACCCTCGGGGTATACCAATGAGCAGTTCTTC.